These T cell receptor beta chains were read from a single sample in a study of human T cells and chemical hapten exposure. Each CDR3 protein gets one entry after TCRdb re-called the RACE reads with MiXCR. The profile shows about 45,000 distinct CDR3 sequences, 4.4% of them singletons. The sequenced material came from whole blood. The receptors stem from a human donor in good health. Some clones in this sample may be carry-over from other donors' samples. Each CDR3 is given with its conserved first and last residue. Each record gives: V gene, clone size, D gene, J gene, CDR3 protein, CDR3 DNA. D genes are given only for firm matches. Only part of the rows carry a size: once, few, many, or a class if the clone is expanded.

TRBV3-1	many	-	TRBJ2-4	CASSQSVLAKNIQYF	TGTGCCAGCAGCCAGAGCGTCCTAGCCAAAAACATTCAGTACTTC
TRBV7-9	-	TRBD2	TRBJ2-1	CASISTTLAPSSYNEQFF	TGTGCCAGCATCTCAACAACACTAGCGCCAAGCTCCTACAATGAGCAGTTCTTC
TRBV9	many	-	TRBJ2-5	CASSVEGWETQYF	TGTGCCAGCAGCGTAGAAGGTTGGGAGACCCAGTACTTC
TRBV5-1	many	-	TRBJ2-7	CASSSTLDAYEQYF	TGCGCCAGCAGCTCGACTTTGGATGCCTACGAGCAGTACTTC
TRBV12-3/TRBV12-4	few	-	TRBJ1-4	CASSLRNNEKLFF	TGTGCCAGCAGTTTAAGGAATAATGAAAAACTGTTTTTT
TRBV7-6	many	-	TRBJ2-2	CASSLTGGRELFF	TGTGCCAGCAGCCTTACCGGGGGGCGGGAGCTGTTTTTT
TRBV5-1	many	TRBD1	TRBJ2-7	CASSMDRAVQYF	TGCGCCAGCAGCATGGACAGGGCGGTGCAGTACTTC
TRBV10-2	many	TRBD1	TRBJ2-5	CASSEGQGAGETQYF	TGCGCCAGCAGTGAGGGACAGGGGGCAGGAGAGACCCAGTACTTC
TRBV6-5	many	-	TRBJ2-5	CASSYGSGGETQYF	TGTGCCAGCAGTTACGGAAGCGGAGGGGAGACCCAGTACTTC
TRBV7-2	many	-	TRBJ2-7	CASSLVGSGRNEQYF	TGTGCCAGCAGCTTAGTAGGCTCGGGACGGAACGAGCAGTACTTC
TRBV3-1	few	-	TRBJ2-2	CASSQVTNTGELFF	TGTGCCAGCAGCCAAGTTACGAACACCGGGGAGCTGTTTTTT
TRBV7-6	-	TRBD1	TRBJ1-5	CASSLEQGVNQPQHF	TGTGCCAGCAGCTTAGAGCAGGGGGTGAATCAGCCCCAGCATTTT
TRBV7-6	many	TRBD2	TRBJ2-1	CASSLGGRVGSEQFF	TGTGCCAGCAGCTTGGGAGGGAGGGTCGGCAGTGAGCAGTTCTTC
TRBV10-1	-	TRBD2	TRBJ2-7	CATKSLAGGPDEQYF	TGCGCCACCAAATCACTAGCGGGAGGGCCCGACGAGCAGTACTTC
TRBV9	many	-	TRBJ1-1	CASSRLQTLNTEAFF	TGTGCCAGCAGCCGACTCCAAACTTTGAACACTGAAGCTTTCTTT
TRBV29-1	many	TRBD1	TRBJ2-3	CSVEGDRELRTDTQYF	TGCAGCGTTGAAGGTGACAGGGAATTGAGGACAGATACGCAGTATTTT
TRBV20-1	many	TRBD1	TRBJ1-6	CSARDRSNSPLHF	TGCAGTGCACGGGACAGAAGCAATTCACCCCTCCACTTT
TRBV25-1	many	-	TRBJ2-5	CASSERVGETQYF	TGTGCCAGCAGTGAAAGGGTCGGGGAGACCCAGTACTTC
TRBV6-1	many	-	TRBJ2-6	CASSEQVSGANVLTF	TGTGCCAGCAGTGAACAGGTTTCTGGGGCCAACGTCCTGACTTTC
TRBV4-1	few	TRBD2	TRBJ2-1	CASSLRTSLGYESYNEQFF	TGCGCCAGCAGCCTAAGGACTAGCCTGGGGTATGAAAGCTACAATGAGCAGTTCTTC
TRBV28	many	TRBD1	TRBJ2-7	CATLSRTGEKGEQYF	TGTGCCACCTTGAGTCGGACAGGGGAAAAGGGCGAGCAGTACTTC
TRBV12-3/TRBV12-4	many	-	TRBJ2-2	CASSLGASGANTGELFF	TGTGCCAGCAGTTTAGGGGCGAGCGGTGCGAACACCGGGGAGCTGTTTTTT
TRBV4-1	many	-	TRBJ1-5	CASRLSGGAFNQPQHF	TGCGCCAGCAGGCTGTCGGGAGGGGCATTCAATCAGCCCCAGCATTTT
TRBV19	many	-	TRBJ2-1	CASSISRGAGGYNEQFF	TGTGCCAGTAGTATCAGTAGAGGAGCGGGTGGGTACAATGAGCAGTTCTTC
TRBV3-1	few	TRBD2	TRBJ2-1	CASSQDGASGRAWNYNEQFF	TGTGCCAGCAGCCAAGATGGGGCTAGCGGGAGGGCATGGAACTACAATGAGCAGTTCTTC
TRBV5-1	-	-	TRBJ2-5	CASSLAEGQYF	TGCGCCAGCAGCTTGGCCGAGGGCCAGTACTTC
TRBV5-6	-	-	TRBJ2-4	CASSLPSELAKNIQYF	TGTGCCAGCAGCTTGCCGTCAGAACTAGCCAAAAACATTCAGTACTTC
TRBV20-1	many	TRBD2	TRBJ2-7	CSATGLGPYEQYF	TGCAGTGCTACCGGACTAGGCCCCTACGAGCAGTACTTC
TRBV29-1	many	TRBD2	TRBJ2-3	CSGGTSGGQGATQYF	TGCAGCGGGGGGACTAGCGGGGGCCAGGGGGCCACGCAGTATTTT
TRBV2	many	TRBD1	TRBJ1-2	CASTPDRQGYGYTF	TGTGCCAGCACCCCCGATCGACAGGGGTATGGCTACACCTTC
TRBV28	many	TRBD1	TRBJ2-7	CASSSTGGFYEQYF	TGTGCCAGCAGTTCGACAGGGGGATTCTACGAGCAGTACTTC
TRBV10-3	many	-	TRBJ2-3	CASGGGDTQYF	TGTGCCAGCGGAGGGGGCGATACGCAGTATTTT
TRBV7-6	many	-	TRBJ1-3	CASSLIERGNTIYF	TGTGCCAGCAGCTTAATCGAGAGAGGAAACACCATATATTTT
TRBV19	many	-	TRBJ2-1	CASSIDDLNEQFF	TGTGCCAGTAGTATAGATGACCTCAATGAGCAGTTCTTC
TRBV10-3	many	-	TRBJ1-1	CAIRRGALNTEAFF	TGTGCCATCAGGAGAGGGGCCTTGAACACTGAAGCTTTCTTT
TRBV5-6	few	TRBD2	TRBJ2-3	CASSRGAGGNTDTQYF	TGTGCCAGCAGCCGGGGGGCGGGAGGGAATACAGATACGCAGTATTTT
TRBV27	many	-	TRBJ1-4	CASRVAGGGEKLFF	TGTGCCAGCAGGGTAGCGGGGGGGGGTGAAAAACTGTTTTTT
TRBV28	many	TRBD2	TRBJ2-7	CASSFGGLVEQYF	TGTGCCAGCAGTTTCGGAGGACTAGTCGAGCAGTACTTC
TRBV14	many	-	TRBJ1-1	CASSQGGPTEAFF	TGTGCCAGCAGCCAGGGGGGGCCCACTGAAGCTTTCTTT
TRBV7-9	many	TRBD2	TRBJ2-7	CASSTGTSGRSSSYF	TGTGCCAGCAGCACCGGGACTAGCGGGAGATCATCGTCGTACTTC
TRBV11-3	many	-	TRBJ1-1	CASSPDGTEAFF	TGTGCCAGCAGCCCGGACGGCACTGAAGCTTTCTTT